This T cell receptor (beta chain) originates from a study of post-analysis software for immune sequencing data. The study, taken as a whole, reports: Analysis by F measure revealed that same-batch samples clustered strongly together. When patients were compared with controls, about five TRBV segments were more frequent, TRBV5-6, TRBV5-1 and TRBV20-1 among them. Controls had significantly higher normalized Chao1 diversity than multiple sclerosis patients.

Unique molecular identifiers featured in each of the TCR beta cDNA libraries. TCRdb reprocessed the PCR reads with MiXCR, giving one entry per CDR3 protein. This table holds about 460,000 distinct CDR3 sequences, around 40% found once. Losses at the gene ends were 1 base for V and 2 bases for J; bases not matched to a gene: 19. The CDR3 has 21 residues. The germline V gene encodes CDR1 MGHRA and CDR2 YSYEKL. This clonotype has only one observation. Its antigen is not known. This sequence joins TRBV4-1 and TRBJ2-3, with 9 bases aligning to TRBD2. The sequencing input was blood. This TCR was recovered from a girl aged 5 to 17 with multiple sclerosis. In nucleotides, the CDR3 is TGCGCCAGCAGCCAAGGGGCGCTAGCGGGGAGTGAGGGGGACTACACAGATACGCAGTATTTT. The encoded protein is CASSQGALAGSEGDYTDTQYF.